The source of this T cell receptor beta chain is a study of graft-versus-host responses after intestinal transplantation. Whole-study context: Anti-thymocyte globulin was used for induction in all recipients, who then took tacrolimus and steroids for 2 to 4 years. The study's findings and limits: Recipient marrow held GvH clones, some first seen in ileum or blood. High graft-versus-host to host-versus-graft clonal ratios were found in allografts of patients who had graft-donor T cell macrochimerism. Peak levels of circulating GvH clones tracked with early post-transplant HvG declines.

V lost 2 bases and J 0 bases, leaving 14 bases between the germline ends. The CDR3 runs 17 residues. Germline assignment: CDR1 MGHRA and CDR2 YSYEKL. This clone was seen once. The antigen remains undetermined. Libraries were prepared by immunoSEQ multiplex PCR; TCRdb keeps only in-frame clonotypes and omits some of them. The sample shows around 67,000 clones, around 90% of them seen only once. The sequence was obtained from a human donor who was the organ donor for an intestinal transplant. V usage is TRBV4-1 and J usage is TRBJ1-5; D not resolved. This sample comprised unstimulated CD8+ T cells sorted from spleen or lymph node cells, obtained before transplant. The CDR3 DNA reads TGCGCCAGCAGCCAAACCGATAACTATGCTAGCAATCAGCCCCAGCATTTT. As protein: CASSQTDNYASNQPQHF.